The next 15 T cell receptor beta chains were all read from a single sample in a study of spatial heterogeneity in lung cancer. Time point described: sample taken at primary tumor resection. Researchers sequenced whole RNA taken from tumor, nontumor lung or frozen PBMC without sorting. Each CDR3 protein gets one entry after TCRdb re-called the 5' RACE reads with MiXCR. The data show more than 20,000 distinct CDR3 sequences, roughly 13% seen once. The source was PBMCs, collected at surgery. The receptors here all came from a female donor with early-stage non-small cell lung cancer.

This clonotype was counted at least ten times. V gene TRBV11-2 combines with J gene TRBJ1-2, with D possibly TRBD1 on 5 matching bases. The germline V gene has CDR1 SGHAT and CDR2 FQNNGV. Trimming stripped 1 base from V and 6 bases from J, with 12 bases between. The CDR3 runs 14 residues. CDR3 nucleotide sequence: TGTGCCAGCAGCTTAGTGAGGGGTGTGGATGGCTACACCTTC. Residues: CASSLVRGVDGYTF.

There are a few counts of this clonotype. V is TRBV28 and J is TRBJ2-1, with TRBD1 matching over 7 bases. The CDR3 sequence is 15 residues long. Losses at the gene ends were 6 bases for V and 4 bases for J; bases not matched to a gene: 9. Germline V gene data show CDR1 as MDHEN and CDR2 as SYDVKM. CDR3 coding DNA: TGTGCCAGCAGCCTCGAGGGACAGCCTTACAATGAGCAGTTCTTC. This sequence encodes CASSLEGQPYNEQFF.

This clonotype has at least ten counts. V usage is TRBV30 and J usage is TRBJ2-1; D is unclear. The CDR3 consists of 12 residues. The V gene's germline CDR1 is GTSNPN and CDR2 SVGIG (reference sequence). The ends were cut back, 2 bases at V and 9 bases at J, with 11 bases in the middle. The CDR3 protein is CAWSPLSGEQFF. CDR3 nucleotides: TGTGCCTGGAGTCCCCTATCCGGTGAGCAGTTCTTC.

This clonotype was counted at least ten times. The chain joins TRBV11-3 to TRBJ2-7; D is perhaps TRBD2 (5 bases). With 5 bases removed from V and 6 bases from J, the gap between germline ends came to 8 bases. CDR1 SGHNT and CDR2 YENEEA come from the germline V gene. This CDR3 contains 11 residues. The CDR3 DNA follows: TGTGCCAGCAGCCACGGAGGCGAGCAGTACTTC. Its protein product is CASSHGGEQYF.

At least ten counts were recorded for this clonotype. The chain joins TRBV7-2 to TRBJ2-7; no definite D call. Trimming took off 5 bases at V and 7 bases at J, with 18 bases between the two ends. Germline loops: CDR1 SGHTA, CDR2 FQGNSA. The length of the CDR3 is 14 residues. The CDR3 nucleotides read TGTGCCAGCAGCCTCCCCATGACACCCTGGGAGCAGTACGTC. This sequence encodes CASSLPMTPWEQYV.

This clonotype was picked up many times. This chain links TRBV5-5 with TRBJ1-2, with 7 positions matching TRBD1. Losses at the gene ends were 2 bases for V and 3 bases for J; bases not matched to a gene: 4. CDR3 size: 14 residues. Germline V CDR1 and CDR2: SGHKS, YYEKEE (reference sequence). The chain's CDR3 is CASSLSTGHYGYTF. Written as DNA, the CDR3 is TGTGCCAGCAGCTTATCGACAGGGCACTATGGCTACACCTTC.

This clonotype was recorded many times. The chain uses TRBV12-3 or TRBV12-4 and TRBJ1-1; D is perhaps TRBD1 (5 bases). The CDR3 contains 14 residues. Between the trimmed V and J ends, which lost 3 bases and 1 base, there was a span of 9 bases. CDR3 protein: CASSFDRRNTEAFF. The CDR3 bases are TGTGCCAGCAGTTTTGACAGACGGAACACTGAAGCTTTCTTT.

In its sample, this clonotype was seen many times. This sequence joins TRBV7-6 and TRBJ1-3; no clear D. Per the germline V gene, CDR1 is SGHVS and CDR2 is FNYEAQ. V was cut by 0 bases and J by 6 bases, with 12 bases left in between. The CDR3 spans 15 residues. The CDR3: CASSLAHGAENTIYF. DNA of the CDR3: TGTGCCAGCAGCTTAGCACATGGAGCTGAAAACACCATATATTTT. The full variable domain, rest sourced from reference TRBV7-6 and TRBJ1-3, is GAGVSQSPRYKVTKRGQDVALRCDPISGHVSLYWYRQALGQGPEFLTYFNYEAQQDKSGLPNDRFSAERPEGSISTLTIQRTEQRDSAMYRCASSLAHGAENTIYFGEGSWLTVV.

This clonotype was counted at least ten times. This sequence joins TRBV4-2 and TRBJ1-1; D is unresolved. The CDR3 length is 13 residues. CDR1 is LGHNA and CDR2 is YNFKEQ in the germline V gene. The V and J ends lost 1 base and 3 bases respectively, with 6 bases between them. The CDR3 DNA is TGTGCCAGCAGCCAAGTCACAGACACTGAAGCTTTCTTT. Translated: CASSQVTDTEAFF.

At least ten counts were recorded for this clonotype. V usage is TRBV15 and J usage is TRBJ2-3, with 11 bases lining up with TRBD2. The length of the CDR3 is 18 residues. J lost 2 bases, V lost 2 bases, and 9 bases had no gene match. Germline CDR1 is LNHNV and CDR2 is YYDKDF (reference sequence). CDR3 sequence (DNA): TGTGCCACCAGCAGAACCGGGACTAGCGGAACTTACACAGATACGCAGTATTTT. Its translation is CATSRTGTSGTYTDTQYF.

This clonotype occurred many times. The gene calls are TRBV10-3 and TRBJ2-1; 10 nucleotides match TRBD2. J was trimmed by 6 bases and V by 7 bases; bases with no gene match: 6. This CDR3 spans 14 amino acids. Looked up from germline, CDR1 is ENHRY and CDR2 is SYGVKD. The CDR3 nucleotides read TGTGCCATCAAAGCGGGAGGGCCAGGCAATGAGCAGTTCTTC. It codes for CAIKAGGPGNEQFF.

This clonotype was seen repeatedly, ten times or more. V gene TRBV7-2 combines with J gene TRBJ2-3, with D uncertain. This CDR3 is 12 amino acids long. Germline values: CDR1 SGHTA, CDR2 FQGNSA. Trimming took off 5 bases at V and 4 bases at J, with 7 bases between the two ends. The CDR3 region is CASSPVSDTQYF. The CDR3 region has the DNA TGTGCCAGCAGCCCAGTATCAGATACGCAGTATTTT.

The sample holds many counts of this clonotype. The chain carries TRBV20-1 and TRBJ2-1; D is possibly TRBD2 (6 bases). V dropped 0 bases and J dropped 9 bases, with 18 bases sitting between them. This CDR3 spans 15 amino acids. Germline-derived CDR1 and CDR2 are DFQATT and SNEGSKA (reference sequence). CDR3 in amino acids: CSARENILAASEQFF. In nucleotides, the CDR3 is TGCAGTGCTAGAGAGAACATACTAGCAGCGAGTGAGCAGTTCTTC.

This clonotype occurred many times. The genes are TRBV11-2 and TRBJ2-1, with D possibly matching TRBD1 (5 bases). Germline V CDR1 and CDR2: SGHAT, FQNNGV. The CDR3 has 11 residues. V lost 5 bases and J 6 bases, leaving 5 bases between the germline ends. CDR3 coding DNA: TGTGCCAGCAGCCAGGGCAATGAGCAGTTCTTC. It is translated as CASSQGNEQFF.

This clonotype was counted at least ten times. The V call is TRBV12-3 or TRBV12-4, the J call TRBJ2-1, with 12 bases identical to TRBD2. The CDR3 covers 18 residues. Unmatched junction bases numbered 14, after V lost 4 bases and J lost 7 bases. The CDR3 is CASSSRQNPGLAGNEQFF. The CDR3 region has the DNA TGTGCCAGCAGTTCGAGACAGAATCCGGGACTAGCGGGTAATGAGCAGTTCTTC.